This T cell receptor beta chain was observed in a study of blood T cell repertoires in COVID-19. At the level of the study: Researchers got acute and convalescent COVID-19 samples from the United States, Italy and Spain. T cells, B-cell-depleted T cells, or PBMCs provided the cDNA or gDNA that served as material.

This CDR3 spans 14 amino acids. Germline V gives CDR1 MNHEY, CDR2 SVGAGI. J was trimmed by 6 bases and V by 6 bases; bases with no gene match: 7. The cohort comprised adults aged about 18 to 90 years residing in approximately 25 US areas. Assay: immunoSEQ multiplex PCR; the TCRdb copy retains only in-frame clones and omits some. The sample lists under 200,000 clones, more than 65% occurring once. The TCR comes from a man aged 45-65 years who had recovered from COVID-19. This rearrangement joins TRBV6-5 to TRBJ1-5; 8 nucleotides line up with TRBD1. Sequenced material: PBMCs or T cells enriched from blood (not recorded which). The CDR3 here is CASSRLTGGQPQHF. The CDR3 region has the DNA TGTGCCAGCAGCCGCCTCACAGGGGGTCAGCCCCAGCATTTT.